This T cell receptor (beta chain) came from a study of T-cell reconstitution after alpha-beta-depleted transplantation in children. V dropped 6 bases and J dropped 5; count of bases not matched to a gene: 18. This CDR3 spans 17 amino acids. Per germline, CDR1 ENHRY and CDR2 SYGVKD. This clonotype was detected ten times or more. Its antigen remains unknown. Findings and limits, study-wide: The origin of alpha-beta T cells about two months after transplant was reportedly several hundred expanded graft clones.

Unique molecular identifiers were used to barcode this TCRbeta library. TCRdb re-analysed the PCR reads in MiXCR, keeping a single row per CDR3 protein. The sample holds tens of thousands of distinct CDR3 sequences, about 5% seen once. Material: PBMCs, mostly from graft donor cells, obtained 60 days after TCRalphabeta/CD19-depleted stem cell transplant. This clonotype was obtained from a female patient between 2 and 15 years old who had a stem cell transplant for aplastic anemia, so the T cells may come from the graft donor. The rearrangement uses TRBV10-3 and TRBJ2-5, with 7 bases aligning to TRBD2. For the CDR3, the DNA is TGTGCCATCAGCCCGGCTGGGACTATCGACTTTCCGGAGACCCAGTACTTC. This gives the protein CAISPAGTIDFPETQYF.